The clone carrying this T cell receptor beta chain was observed a handful of times. The antigen remains undetermined. These data come from a study of T cells after yellow fever vaccination. Study results and limitations: Most clones from primary vaccination were detected again post-booster (approximately 96% CD4, around 90% CD8). Across the CD4 and CD8 compartments, a small share of clonotypes was present in both.

TCRdb reprocessed the 5' RACE reads with MiXCR, giving one entry per CDR3 protein. The sample has fewer than 450,000 distinct CDR3 sequences, approximately 8% seen once. CDR3 length: 10 amino acids. V shed 5 bases and J shed 11 bases, with 9 bases lying between them. The sequencing here drew on PBMCs, taken roughly 47 days after the first yellow fever vaccination. The rearrangement links TRBV12-3 or TRBV12-4 to TRBJ1-1; D is unresolved. The sequence derives from a man aged 18 to 30 who received the YFV17D yellow fever vaccine. The CDR3 sequence: CASSATQAFF. Written as DNA, the CDR3 is TGTGCCAGCAGTGCCACTCAGGCTTTCTTT.